Listed below are T cell receptor beta chains from one sample, sequenced in a study of blood T cell repertoires in COVID-19. Profiling relied on immunoSEQ multiplex PCR, and the TCRdb table lists in-frame clones only, not all of them. In the table there are 150,000 to 200,000 clones, around 87% of which are singletons. Sequenced: peripheral blood. Receptors were obtained from a man aged 35-49 years with active or convalescent COVID-19. The CDR3 runs from the conserved cysteine through the conserved F or W. D genes are given only for firm matches. Clone sizes are given selectively: once, few, many, or a class where the clone is expanded.

size,V,J,D,DNA,CDR3
.,TRBV23-1,TRBJ2-7,.,TGCGCCAGCAGTCCCCGGGGGTGGCCCTTCGACTCCTACGAGCAGTACTTC,CASSPRGWPFDSYEQYF
.,TRBV9,TRBJ1-1,.,TGTGCCAACCGACGACTCTTTGAAGCTTTCTTT,CANRRLFEAFF
.,TRBV27,TRBJ1-6,TRBD1,TGTGCCAGCAGTCCGTTACAGGGGACTAATTCACCCCTCCACTTT,CASSPLQGTNSPLHF
.,TRBV18,TRBJ2-4,.,TGTGCCAGCTCACCGGGAGCACTAGCCAAAAACATTCAGTACTTC,CASSPGALAKNIQYF
.,TRBV5-6,TRBJ2-1,.,TGTGCCAGCAGCTTGGGGCGGATTGAGCAGTTCTTC,CASSLGRIEQFF
.,TRBV19,TRBJ2-1,.,TGTGCCAGTACCGCGGACCCGGTCGGGACTTGGCAGTTCTTC,CASTADPVGTWQFF
few,TRBV7-9,TRBJ2-1,.,TGTGCCAGCAGCCCCCGTTGGGGGGGCTATGAGCAGTTCTTC,CASSPRWGGYEQFF
.,TRBV7-2,TRBJ2-7,TRBD1,TGTGCCAGCAGCTTAAACAGGGGGGCTGGGCAGTACTTC,CASSLNRGAGQYF
once,TRBV6-5,TRBJ1-2,TRBD1,TGTGCCAGCAGTCGGGACAGCAAGTATGGCTACACCTTC,CASSRDSKYGYTF
.,TRBV10-2,TRBJ1-3,TRBD1,TGCGCCAGCAGTGACACAGGGGCGATTGGAAACACCATATATTTT,CASSDTGAIGNTIYF
.,TRBV5-1,TRBJ1-6,.,TGCGCCAGCAGCTTGGCCGGGGATGGGAAACCCCTCCACTTT,CASSLAGDGKPLHF
.,TRBV6-1,TRBJ1-3,.,TGTGCCAGCAGTGAATACAGGACTGGAAACACCATATATTTT,CASSEYRTGNTIYF
.,TRBV2,TRBJ2-3,TRBD2,TGTGCCAGCAGCTTTCTAGCGGGGCCGGATACGCAGTATTTT,CASSFLAGPDTQYF
.,TRBV2,TRBJ1-2,TRBD1,TGTGCCAGCAGTGCAGGACAGGGGTCTCGGGGCTACACCTTC,CASSAGQGSRGYTF
.,TRBV18,TRBJ1-5,.,TGTGCCAGCTCACCCACGGGGGGGGTCGATCAGCCCCAGCATTTT,CASSPTGGVDQPQHF
once,TRBV4-3,TRBJ2-2,.,TGCGCCAGCAGCCAAGATATAGGAGCGAACGCCGGGGAGCTGTTTTTT,CASSQDIGANAGELFF
.,TRBV10-3,TRBJ2-2,TRBD1,TGTGCCATCAGTGCTGGACAGGGAATTGACACCGGGGAGCTGTTTTTT,CAISAGQGIDTGELFF
.,TRBV28,TRBJ1-3,.,TGTGCCAGCGACGCGGATAGCTCTGGAAACACCATATATTTT,CASDADSSGNTIYF